The 28 T cell receptor beta chains below come from one sample, sequenced in a study of blood T cell repertoires in COVID-19. Sequencing was performed with immunoSEQ multiplex PCR; in TCRdb, only in-frame clones are kept and a portion is missing. The data show under 25,000 clones, over 80% seen once. Sequencing input: peripheral blood. These receptors came from a woman aged 80 or over with acute or convalescent COVID-19.

J is TRBJ2-1 and V is TRBV7-2; D is possibly TRBD2 (6 bases). Per germline, CDR1 SGHTA and CDR2 FQGNSA. V was pared by 1 base and J by 9 bases, with 16 bases between. The CDR3 is 15 amino acids. The CDR3 nucleotides read TGTGCCAGCAGCTTAGGGATCCCTAGCGTCAGTGAGCAGTTCTTC. Encoded protein: CASSLGIPSVSEQFF.

This clone appeared once. The chain joins TRBV29-1 to TRBJ2-1, with D unclear. This CDR3 spans 11 amino acids. The germline V gene encodes CDR1 SQVTM and CDR2 ANQGSEA. Trimming shortened V by 5 bases and J by 4 bases, and 6 bases separated the two germline ends. The CDR3 reads CSVWPYNEQFF. The CDR3 DNA follows: TGCAGCGTTTGGCCTTACAATGAGCAGTTCTTC.

The chain uses TRBV12-3 or TRBV12-4 and TRBJ1-2; TRBD1 matches 7 bases. The CDR3 loop spans 13 amino acids. Trimming at V came to 6 bases and at J to 6 bases, leaving 7 bases not matched to a gene. CDR3 DNA sequence: TGTGCCAGCAGCACGACAGGGCTCCATGGCTACACCTTC. Protein sequence: CASSTTGLHGYTF.

The chain employs TRBV7-2 and TRBJ1-2, with a possible D match to TRBD1 (5 bases). Germline V gene data show CDR1 as SGHTA and CDR2 as FQGNSA. The V gene lost 1 base and the J gene lost 7 bases, with 10 bases spanning the gap. The CDR3 sequence is 13 residues long. The CDR3 region is CASSLEGRVGYTF. CDR3 DNA sequence: TGTGCCAGCAGCTTAGAGGGGCGAGTTGGCTACACCTTC.

The rearrangement uses TRBV18 and TRBJ1-2, with 9 positions matching TRBD1. V gave up 3 bases and J gave up 2 bases; unmatched junction bases: 7. In germline, CDR1 is KGHSH, CDR2 LQKENI. CDR3 length equals 16 residues. The CDR3 here is CASSPLRTGANYGYTF. The CDR3 DNA sequence: TGTGCCAGCTCACCTCTACGGACAGGGGCCAACTATGGCTACACCTTC.

The chain carries TRBV4-3 and TRBJ2-7; 10 bases agree with TRBD2. V shed 1 base, J shed 6 bases, and the junction held 6 bases outside the gene matches. The germline V gene has CDR1 LGHNA and CDR2 YSLEER. CDR3 length: 15 amino acids. The CDR3 region has the DNA TGCGCCAGCAGCCAAGGCGAACTAGCGGGAAGCGAGCAGTACTTC. It specifies CASSQGELAGSEQYF.

DNA for the CDR3: TGTGCCAGCAGTGACCCGACGGGCCCGGGGAATTCACCCCTCCACTTT. It is translated as CASSDPTGPGNSPLHF. This chain connects TRBV6-1 to TRBJ1-6; D is unresolved. CDR1 and CDR2 from the germline V gene are MNHNS and SASEGT. Trimming removed 3 bases from V and 7 bases from J, with 16 bases in between. The CDR3 totals 16 residues.

This chain joins TRBV9 and TRBJ2-5, with TRBD2 matching over 10 bases. Germline assignment: CDR1 SGDLS and CDR2 YYNGEE. J lost 2 bases, V lost 3 bases, and 4 bases had no gene match. The CDR3 runs 15 residues. In DNA form, the CDR3 reads TGTGCCAGCAGCGATATAGCGGGAGGACAAGAGACCCAGTACTTC. Amino acids: CASSDIAGGQETQYF. Complete variable domain (other parts from reference TRBV9 and TRBJ2-5): DSGVTQTPKHLITATGQRVTLRCSPRSGDLSVYWYQQSLDQGLQFLIQYYNGEERAKGNILERFSAQQFPDLHSELNLSSLELGDSALYFCASSDIAGGQETQYFGPGTRLLVL.

The V gene is TRBV11-2, the J gene TRBJ1-2; D not resolved. The ends were cut back, 5 bases at V and 5 bases at J, with 18 bases in the middle. Germline-derived CDR1 and CDR2 are SGHAT and FQNNGV. This CDR3 has 15 residues. The CDR3 here is CASSPRGGPSYGYTF. The DNA for the CDR3 is TGTGCCAGCAGCCCCCGGGGAGGCCCCAGTTATGGCTACACCTTC. Supplemented by reference TRBV11-2 and TRBJ1-2, the full variable domain reads EAGVAQSPRYKIIEKRQSVAFWCNPISGHATLYWYQQILGQGPKLLIQFQNNGVVDDSQLPKDRFSAERLKGVDSTLKIQPAKLEDSAVYLCASSPRGGPSYGYTFGSGTRLTVV.

The chain employs TRBV29-1 and TRBJ1-2, with 7 bases identical to TRBD1. Germline V gene data show CDR1 as SQVTM and CDR2 as ANQGSEA. Trimming removed 3 bases from V and 8 bases from J; junction bases left unmatched: 9. The CDR3 spans 13 residues. CDR3 DNA sequence: TGCAGCGTTGATCATTCTAACAGGGGAGGCTACACCTTC. Its translation is CSVDHSNRGGYTF. Together with reference TRBV29-1 and TRBJ1-2, the CDR3 gives the full variable domain: SAVISQKPSRDICQRGTSLTIQCQVDSQVTMMFWYRQQPGQSLTLIATANQGSEATYESGFVIDKFPISRPNLTFSTLTVSNMSPEDSSIYLCSVDHSNRGGYTFGSGTRLTVV.

The gene calls are TRBV12-5 and TRBJ2-3, with a possible D match to TRBD2 (6 bases). The CDR3 loop spans 12 amino acids. The germline gives CDR1 LGHNT, CDR2 FRNRAP. V dropped 4 bases and J dropped 8 bases, with 10 bases sitting between them. Written as DNA, the CDR3 is TGTGCTAGTGGTTCATCGGAGGGTACGCAGTATTTT. This encodes CASGSSEGTQYF.

The V call is TRBV4-1, the J call TRBJ2-3, with D possibly matching TRBD1 (5 bases). Per germline, CDR1 MGHRA and CDR2 YSYEKL. Trimming took 0 bases from V and 8 from J, leaving 21 bases between them. This CDR3 spans 17 amino acids. Here the CDR3 reads CASSQDRAGSWGSTQYF. CDR3 sequence (DNA): TGCGCCAGCAGCCAAGATCGTGCAGGGTCTTGGGGTAGTACGCAGTATTTT.

The chain links TRBV2 to TRBJ1-5; D may be TRBD1 (6 bases). This CDR3 is built from 15 residues. Germline assignment: CDR1 SNHLY and CDR2 FYNNEI. V was cut by 8 bases and J by 1 base, with 15 bases left in between. The CDR3, as DNA: TGTGCCAGCTGTGGGGGGGGGCGAAGCAATCAGCCCCAGCATTTT. Amino acid sequence: CASCGGGRSNQPQHF.

V gene TRBV19 combines with J gene TRBJ1-3; D not resolved. This CDR3 comprises 17 residues. Germline V gene data show CDR1 as LNHDA and CDR2 as SQIVND (reference sequence). The V and J ends lost 4 bases and 0 bases respectively, with 16 bases between them. The CDR3 DNA reads as TGTGCCAGTAGTAAAACTACCGGGGTCCGCTCTGGAAACACCATATATTTT. Its translation is CASSKTTGVRSGNTIYF.

This chain joins TRBV5-4 and TRBJ2-1; D may match TRBD1 or TRBD2 (6 bases each). Trimming took off 7 bases at V and 4 bases at J, with 15 bases between the two ends. Germline CDR1 and CDR2: SGHNT and YYREEE (reference sequence). The CDR3 covers 14 residues. This CDR3 is CASALGGPYNEQFF. For the CDR3, the DNA is TGTGCCAGCGCCTTGGGGGGCCCTTACAATGAGCAGTTCTTC.

The chain uses TRBV11-2 and TRBJ2-1; 15 bases fit TRBD2. This CDR3 spans 18 amino acids. Germline CDR1 and CDR2: SGHAT and FQNNGV. The V gene end was trimmed by 4 bases and the J gene end by 7 bases; junction bases not matched to a gene: 11. CDR3 bases: TGTGCCAGCAGCTGGGCCGGGACTAGCGGGGGGTTAAGTAATGAGCAGTTCTTC. Protein: CASSWAGTSGGLSNEQFF. The whole variable domain, remainder taken from reference TRBV11-2 and TRBJ2-1, is EAGVAQSPRYKIIEKRQSVAFWCNPISGHATLYWYQQILGQGPKLLIQFQNNGVVDDSQLPKDRFSAERLKGVDSTLKIQPAKLEDSAVYLCASSWAGTSGGLSNEQFFGPGTRLTVL.

There are a few counts of this clone. The V call is TRBV6-2 or TRBV6-3, the J call TRBJ1-4; 8 nucleotides line up with TRBD1. This CDR3 is built from 16 residues. CDR1 is MNHEY, CDR2 SVGEGT, per germline. V shed 0 bases and J 7 bases; nucleotides not matched to a gene: 7. The CDR3 is CASSYSGQGTGEKLFF. CDR3 DNA: TGTGCCAGCAGTTACTCCGGACAGGGAACGGGTGAAAAACTGTTTTTT.

The rearrangement joins TRBV12-3 or TRBV12-4 to TRBJ1-3; possible D gene TRBD1, 5 bases. Trimming took 3 bases from V and 7 from J, leaving 10 bases between them. CDR3 length: 13 amino acids. The CDR3 bases are TGTGCCAGCAGTTTGCTTTCAGGGAACACCATATATTTT. It codes for CASSLLSGNTIYF.

The sample holds one count of this clone. The chain combines TRBV5-6 with TRBJ2-5, with 7 bases lining up with TRBD2. Unmatched junction bases numbered 7, after V lost 6 bases and J lost 2 bases. Germline-derived CDR1 and CDR2 are SGHDT and YYEEEE. This CDR3 spans 14 amino acids. This chain's CDR3 is CASKRMGGQETQYF. CDR3 bases: TGTGCCAGCAAGAGAATGGGGGGGCAAGAGACCCAGTACTTC.

The chain recombines TRBV5-6 with TRBJ2-5; 12 bases are shared with TRBD2. Germline V CDR1 and CDR2: SGHDT, YYEEEE. CDR3 length: 14 amino acids. V lost 6 bases and J lost 4; bases outside the gene matches: 4. The CDR3 nucleotides read TGTGCCAGCACCGTGACTAGCGGGGGAGAGACCCAGTACTTC. Translated, it gives CASTVTSGGETQYF.

This clone was counted once. The V and J genes are TRBV4-1 and TRBJ2-7; possible D gene TRBD1, 5 bases. V lost 6 bases and J lost 2, with 17 bases in between. The germline gives CDR1 MGHRA, CDR2 YSYEKL. The CDR3 runs to 15 residues. The CDR3 DNA follows: TGCGCCAGCAGACTTGGACACCTAAGCGCCTACGAGCAGTACTTC. It codes for CASRLGHLSAYEQYF.

This rearrangement joins TRBV30 to TRBJ1-6, with TRBD1 identical over 7 bases. Germline CDR1 is GTSNPN and CDR2 is SVGIG (reference sequence). V dropped 6 bases and J dropped 7; count of bases not matched to a gene: 6. This CDR3 has 13 amino acids. The CDR3 region is CACDRDENSPLHF. As DNA, the CDR3 is TGTGCCTGCGACAGGGATGAAAATTCACCCCTCCACTTT.

CDR3 region: CASSPGSNQPQHF. The CDR3 nucleotides read TGTGCCAGCAGTCCAGGGAGCAATCAGCCCCAGCATTTT. The chain is built from TRBV25-1 and TRBJ1-5; D is possibly TRBD1 (5 bases). V was shortened by 5 bases and J by 1 base, with 6 bases between the two germline ends. The germline CDR1 and CDR2 sequences are MGHDK and SYGVNS. The CDR3 consists of 13 residues.

V and J are TRBV4-3 and TRBJ1-5; D is unresolved. V shed 3 bases and J shed 5 bases, with 8 bases lying between them. From germline, CDR1 is LGHNA and CDR2 YSLEER. CDR3 length equals 13 residues. CDR3 loop: CASSQGLDQPQHF. CDR3 sequence (DNA): TGCGCCAGCAGCCAGGGCTTGGATCAGCCCCAGCATTTT.

The V gene is TRBV11-2, the J gene TRBJ2-7; 14 bases line up with TRBD2. The CDR3 loop spans 15 amino acids. Germline CDR1 is SGHAT and CDR2 is FQNNGV. V was pared by 5 bases and J by 5 bases, with 5 bases of the junction left unmatched. Here the CDR3 DNA reads TGTGCCAGCAGCAAGGGACTAGCGGGAGTGGACGAGCAGTACTTC. It yields the protein CASSKGLAGVDEQYF.

The V and J genes are TRBV10-3 and TRBJ1-6, with 9 nucleotides matching TRBD1. Germline loops: CDR1 ENHRY, CDR2 SYGVKD. The trim removed 6 bases at V and 10 bases at J, leaving 10 bases unmatched. The CDR3 covers 15 residues. In DNA, the CDR3 is TGTGCCATCAGCGCGACGGGACAGGGTGGCTCACCCCTCCACTTT. Its protein is CAISATGQGGSPLHF.

This clone has just one count. V and J are TRBV4-3 and TRBJ2-2; D might be TRBD2 (5 bases). Germline V gene data show CDR1 as LGHNA and CDR2 as YSLEER. V was pared by 3 bases and J by 2 bases, with 13 bases between. This CDR3 is built from 16 residues. The CDR3 reads CASSHPAGLNTGELFF. CDR3 coding DNA: TGCGCCAGCAGCCATCCCGCGGGTCTTAACACCGGGGAGCTGTTTTTT.

The rearrangement uses TRBV7-2 and TRBJ2-1, with 12 bases aligning to TRBD2. Germline V gene lookup returns CDR1 SGHTA and CDR2 FQGNSA. The CDR3 is 15 amino acids. The V and J ends lost 6 bases and 4 bases, in that order; junction bases with no gene match: 4. The CDR3 nucleotides are TGTGCCAGCAGTCGGACTAGCGGGGAATACAATGAGCAGTTCTTC. This gives the protein CASSRTSGEYNEQFF.